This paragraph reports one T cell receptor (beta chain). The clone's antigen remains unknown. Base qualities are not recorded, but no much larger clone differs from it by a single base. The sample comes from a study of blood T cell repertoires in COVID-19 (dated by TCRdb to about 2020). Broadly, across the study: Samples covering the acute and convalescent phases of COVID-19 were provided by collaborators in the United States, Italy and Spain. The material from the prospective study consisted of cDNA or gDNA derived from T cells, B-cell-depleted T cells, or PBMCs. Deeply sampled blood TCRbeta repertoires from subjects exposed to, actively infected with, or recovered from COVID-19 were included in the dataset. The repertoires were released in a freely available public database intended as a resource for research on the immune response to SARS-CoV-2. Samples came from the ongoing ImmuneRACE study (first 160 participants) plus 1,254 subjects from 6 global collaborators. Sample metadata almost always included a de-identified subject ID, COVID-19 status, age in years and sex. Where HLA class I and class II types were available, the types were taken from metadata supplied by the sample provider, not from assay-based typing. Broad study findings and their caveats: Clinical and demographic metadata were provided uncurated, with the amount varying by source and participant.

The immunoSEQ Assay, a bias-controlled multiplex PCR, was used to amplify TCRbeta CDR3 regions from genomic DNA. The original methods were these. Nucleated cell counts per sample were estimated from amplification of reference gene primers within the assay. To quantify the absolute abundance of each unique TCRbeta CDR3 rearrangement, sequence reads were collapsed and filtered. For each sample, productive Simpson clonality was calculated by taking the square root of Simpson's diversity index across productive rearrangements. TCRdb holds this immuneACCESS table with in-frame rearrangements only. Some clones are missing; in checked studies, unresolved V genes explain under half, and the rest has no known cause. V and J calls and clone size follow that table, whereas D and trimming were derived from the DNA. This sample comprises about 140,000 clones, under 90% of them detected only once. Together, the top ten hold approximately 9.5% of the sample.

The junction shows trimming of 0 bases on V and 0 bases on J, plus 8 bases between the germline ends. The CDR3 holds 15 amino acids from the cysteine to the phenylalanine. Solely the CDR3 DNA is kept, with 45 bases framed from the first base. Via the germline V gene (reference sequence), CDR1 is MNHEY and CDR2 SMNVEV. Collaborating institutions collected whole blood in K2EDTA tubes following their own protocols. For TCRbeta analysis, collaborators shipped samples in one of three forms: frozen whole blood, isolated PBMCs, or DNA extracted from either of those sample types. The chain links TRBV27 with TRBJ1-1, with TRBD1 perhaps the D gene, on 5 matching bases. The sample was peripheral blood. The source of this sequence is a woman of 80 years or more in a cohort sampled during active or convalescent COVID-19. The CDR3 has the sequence CASSLSGQMNTEAFF. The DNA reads TGTGCCAGCAGTTTATCAGGACAAATGAACACTGAAGCTTTCTTT.